A selection of T cell receptor beta chains follows, all from one sample in a study of T cells in localized non-small cell lung cancer. Profiling relied on immunoSEQ multiplex PCR, and the TCRdb table lists in-frame clones only, not all of them. Of around 140,000 clones in the sample, roughly 90% were seen once. Sequenced material: peripheral blood, taken before any cancer treatment. These receptor sequences come from a female donor at least 60 years old with stage I lung adenocarcinoma. The CDR3 runs from the conserved cysteine through the conserved F or W. Each record gives: V gene, D gene, J gene, clone size, CDR3 DNA, CDR3 protein. D genes are given only for firm matches. Clone size is not always given. Where it is, it says once, few, many or a class for expanded clones.

v_gene: TRBV10-3
d_gene: NA
j_gene: TRBJ2-3
abundance: NA
CDR3nt: TGTGCCATCAGTGGGGGAGGTCTGGATACGCAGTATTTT
CDR3aa: CAISGGGLDTQYF

v_gene: TRBV6-1
d_gene: NA
j_gene: TRBJ1-2
abundance: NA
CDR3nt: TGTGCCAGCAATTACTATGGCTACACCTTC
CDR3aa: CASNYYGYTF

v_gene: TRBV5-6
d_gene: NA
j_gene: TRBJ1-5
abundance: NA
CDR3nt: TGTGCCAGCAGCTTGGGACAGGCCTCCTATAGCAATCAGCCCCAGCATTTT
CDR3aa: CASSLGQASYSNQPQHF

v_gene: TRBV10-3
d_gene: TRBD2
j_gene: TRBJ2-5
abundance: NA
CDR3nt: TGTGCCATCAGTGAGTCCCCGGGAGGACTAGGTTCGCTAGAGACCCAGTACTTC
CDR3aa: CAISESPGGLGSLETQYF

v_gene: TRBV5-5
d_gene: NA
j_gene: TRBJ2-5
abundance: NA
CDR3nt: TGTGCCAGCAGCTTAGGGCTAGCAGATTTGTGGGGGACCCAGTACTTC
CDR3aa: CASSLGLADLWGTQYF

v_gene: TRBV27
d_gene: TRBD2
j_gene: TRBJ2-1
abundance: NA
CDR3nt: TGTGCCAGCAGTCCGACGACTAGCGCACCATACAATGAGCAGTTCTTC
CDR3aa: CASSPTTSAPYNEQFF

v_gene: TRBV2
d_gene: NA
j_gene: TRBJ1-1
abundance: NA
CDR3nt: TGTGCCAGCAGTGAATTCAGGCAAGTCACTGAAGCTTTCTTT
CDR3aa: CASSEFRQVTEAFF

v_gene: TRBV30
d_gene: NA
j_gene: TRBJ2-7
abundance: NA
CDR3nt: TGTGCCTGGAGTGTCGTAGTCGAGCAGTACTTC
CDR3aa: CAWSVVVEQYF

v_gene: TRBV7-8
d_gene: TRBD1
j_gene: TRBJ2-3
abundance: NA
CDR3nt: TGTGCCAGCAGCTTAGAGGGGGCGAACATGCAGTATTTT
CDR3aa: CASSLEGANMQYF

v_gene: TRBV28
d_gene: NA
j_gene: TRBJ2-7
abundance: NA
CDR3nt: TGTGCCAGCAGGGGGACCATTTACGAGCAGTACTTC
CDR3aa: CASRGTIYEQYF

v_gene: TRBV21-1
d_gene: NA
j_gene: TRBJ2-7
abundance: NA
CDR3nt: TGTGCCAGCAGCAAAGGAGCTCACGAGCAGTACTTC
CDR3aa: CASSKGAHEQYF

v_gene: TRBV18
d_gene: NA
j_gene: TRBJ1-1
abundance: few
CDR3nt: TGTGCCAGCTCACCACTTAACGGTGAAGCTTTCTTT
CDR3aa: CASSPLNGEAFF

v_gene: TRBV2
d_gene: NA
j_gene: TRBJ2-7
abundance: NA
CDR3nt: TGTGCCAGCTGGGACAACCCCGAGCAGTACTTC
CDR3aa: CASWDNPEQYF